The 11 T cell receptor beta chains given below trace back to one sample, sequenced in a study of Ad26.COV2.S vaccination and SARS-CoV-2 variants. Indicated treatment: some 20 received Ad26.COV2.S at low or high dose, single or two shots; about 5 received placebo; per-sample allocation not given. Material that was analyzed had been drawn on day 63 after the first vaccine or placebo injection. TCRdb keeps only in-frame clones here, not all; method: immunoSEQ multiplex PCR. The data contain 300,000 to 400,000 clones, roughly 91% of them singletons. Sequences were derived from peripheral blood, sampled in a trial of Ad26.COV2.S vaccine versus placebo. The source of these receptors is a person aged 18 to 65 who received the Ad26.COV2.S COVID-19 vaccine or a placebo.

The genes are TRBV5-6 and TRBJ1-1; D ambiguous. Deletions cut 0 bases from V and 0 bases from J, with 9 bases between. The length of the CDR3 is 15 residues. Looked up from germline, CDR1 is SGHDT and CDR2 is YYEEEE. CDR3 DNA sequence: TGTGCCAGCAGCTTGGTCAACACTTTGAACACTGAAGCTTTCTTT. This codes for CASSLVNTLNTEAFF.

The rearrangement uses TRBV6-1 and TRBJ2-7; D possibly uses TRBD1 or TRBD2 (5 bases each). The CDR3 runs 15 residues. Germline V CDR1 and CDR2: MNHNS, SASEGT. Trimming pared 2 bases from V and 4 bases from J, leaving 15 bases between. In DNA form, the CDR3 reads TGTGCCAGCAGTGAATTTGGCGGCAGGGAGTACGAGCAGTACTTC. It is translated as CASSEFGGREYEQYF.

The gene calls are TRBV2 and TRBJ2-4, with unresolved D. V shed 8 bases and J shed 8 bases, with 10 bases lying between them. The CDR3 consists of 11 residues. Looked up from germline, CDR1 is SNHLY and CDR2 is FYNNEI. This chain's CDR3 is CASRDPYIQYF. The CDR3 nucleotides are TGTGCCAGCCGCGACCCGTACATTCAGTACTTC.

The rearrangement uses TRBV29-1 and TRBJ2-1; weak D call: TRBD1 (6 bases). Per germline, CDR1 SQVTM and CDR2 ANQGSEA. The CDR3 runs to 16 residues. Deletions cut 4 bases from V and 9 bases from J, with 25 bases between. The CDR3 here is CSVGRPGHGVRGEQFF. The CDR3 nucleotides are TGCAGCGTTGGGAGGCCGGGACATGGGGTGAGGGGTGAGCAGTTCTTC.

This clone was seen once. The V and J genes are TRBV7-2 and TRBJ1-1, with D perhaps matching TRBD1 (6 bases). CDR1 and CDR2 (germline): SGHTA, FQGNSA. V shed 5 bases and J shed 1 base, with 20 bases lying between them. The CDR3 is made up of 17 amino acids. This CDR3 reads CASSPTGGWERNTEAFF. CDR3 in DNA: TGTGCCAGCAGCCCGACAGGTGGTTGGGAGAGGAACACTGAAGCTTTCTTT.

This chain uses TRBV5-1 with TRBJ1-2; D not resolved. CDR1 is SGHRS, CDR2 YFSETQ, per germline. This CDR3 has 14 amino acids. V was shortened by 8 bases and J by 3 bases, with 17 bases between the two germline ends. CDR3 residues: CASRPGVADYGYTF. DNA for the CDR3: TGCGCCAGTCGCCCGGGTGTGGCCGACTATGGCTACACCTTC.

In its sample, this clone was seen once. The chain joins TRBV4-1 to TRBJ1-1; possibly TRBD1 for D (5 bases). V was shortened by 4 bases and J by 0 bases, with 12 bases between the two germline ends. The CDR3 has 15 residues. Germline CDR1 is MGHRA and CDR2 is YSYEKL. CDR3 region: CASSLTTDMNTEAFF. CDR3 nucleotide sequence: TGCGCCAGCAGCCTTACGACAGATATGAACACTGAAGCTTTCTTT.

The V call is TRBV19, the J call TRBJ1-1; D might be TRBD1 (6 bases). The germline gives CDR1 LNHDA, CDR2 SQIVND (reference sequence). The CDR3 spans 14 residues. Trimming removed 3 bases from V and 2 bases from J, with 10 bases in between. CDR3 DNA: TGTGCCAGTAGTATTCAGGGGAGTAACACTGAAGCTTTCTTT. Protein: CASSIQGSNTEAFF.

The chain links TRBV20-1 to TRBJ2-7; D is uncertain. The V end was cut by 1 base, the J end by 4 bases, with 5 bases between. Germline CDR1 reads DFQATT; CDR2 reads SNEGSKA (reference sequence). This CDR3 has 11 amino acids. CDR3 DNA: TGCAGTGCTAGAGGGAAGTACGAGCAGTACTTC. Translating it yields CSARGKYEQYF.

On this clone itself: Mismatch with germline at one junction end may stem from a read error. V gene TRBV6-5 combines with J gene TRBJ2-5, with 8 bases lining up with TRBD1. CDR1 is MNHEY, CDR2 SVGAGI, per germline. This CDR3 contains 14 residues. This CDR3 reads CASRYSGGVETQYF. The CDR3 region has the DNA TGTGCCAGCAGGTACTCAGGGGGCGTGGAGACCCAGTACTTC.

J is TRBJ2-1 and V is TRBV24-1; TRBD2 aligns across 12 bases. Germline CDR1 and CDR2: KGHDR and SFDVKD. CDR3 length: 16 residues. V lost 4 bases to trimming and J lost 4 bases; unmatched junction nucleotides: 4. The CDR3 nucleotides read TGTGCCACCAGTGACGGACTAGCGGGACCATACAATGAGCAGTTCTTC. Protein product: CATSDGLAGPYNEQFF.